A selection of T cell receptor beta chains follows, all from one sample in a study of naive and memory T cell subsets. In TCRdb, the UMI-ligation and nested PCR reads were re-called with MiXCR into one record per CDR3 protein. Of around 160,000 distinct CDR3 sequences listed, approximately 15% were seen once; the top ten hold more than 0.13%. The sequencing input was naive CD4+ T cells from blood. The receptors stem from a human donor in good health. Both conserved end residues are part of each CDR3. Each record gives: J gene, D gene, V gene, CDR3 protein. The D gene is left open where the match is weak.

TRBJ2-2	TRBD2	TRBV20-1	CSAYPRLAGGNTGELFF
TRBJ2-7	TRBD2	TRBV5-1	CASSLVGGSSYEQYF
TRBJ2-1	.	TRBV29-1	CSVVGQGGNEQFF
TRBJ1-6	.	TRBV6-2/TRBV6-3	CASSYSTGYSPLHF
TRBJ1-5	TRBD1	TRBV6-1	CASTDASSYRGPNNQPQHF
TRBJ2-1	.	TRBV10-3	CAISVPKFSYNEQFF
TRBJ2-5	.	TRBV9	CASSVATFPETQYF
TRBJ2-3	TRBD1	TRBV10-3	CAISGSQGAADTQYF
TRBJ2-5	TRBD2	TRBV18	CASSHRTSDLQETQYF
TRBJ2-2	TRBD1	TRBV7-3	CASSIAMGQGSGELFF
TRBJ1-5	.	TRBV2	CASGDSTVSNQPQHF
TRBJ2-6	.	TRBV29-1	CSVARDSGANVLTF
TRBJ2-3	TRBD2	TRBV6-5	CASSYSWASGRAGADTQYF
TRBJ2-7	TRBD1	TRBV11-2	CASSKLDRSYEQYF
TRBJ2-7	.	TRBV6-1	CASSENTYEQYF
TRBJ1-3	TRBD1	TRBV5-1	CASSYHDRRTGTGNTIYF
TRBJ2-7	TRBD2	TRBV11-3	CASSFTLAGVHEQYF
TRBJ2-5	.	TRBV9	CASAGLKGTQYF
TRBJ1-5	TRBD1	TRBV3-1	CASSQGGTGPGQPQHF
TRBJ2-6	TRBD2	TRBV19	CASMGRGSGANVLTF
TRBJ2-4	TRBD2	TRBV3-1	CASSQSGSIQYF
TRBJ1-1	.	TRBV6-5	CASSYSTGSHTEAFF
TRBJ2-2	TRBD1	TRBV12-3/TRBV12-4	CASTPGQWDGELFF
TRBJ2-7	TRBD1	TRBV19	CASNPGQGTYEQYF
TRBJ2-3	.	TRBV7-2	CASSFSGSDTQYF
TRBJ1-1	.	TRBV29-1	CSVSFVGRRGTEAFF
TRBJ2-5	.	TRBV28	CASREETQYF
TRBJ2-7	.	TRBV15	CATSRDPRGGSYEQYF
TRBJ1-5	TRBD1	TRBV6-2/TRBV6-3	CASRQGAPGIRNQPQHF
TRBJ2-3	.	TRBV5-1	CASSYSFTDTQYF
TRBJ2-7	TRBD1	TRBV2	CASRLGTGPSYEQYF
TRBJ1-2	.	TRBV20-1	CSAREKLDYGYTF
TRBJ1-3	.	TRBV30	CAWRSTGNTIYF
TRBJ2-5	TRBD2	TRBV10-3	CAIGLAGVEETQYF
TRBJ2-7	.	TRBV11-2	CASREAGRAPGSFEQYF
TRBJ1-3	.	TRBV5-1	CASRDPSSGNTIYF
TRBJ1-5	.	TRBV6-2/TRBV6-3	CASSYNWDSVHQPQHF
TRBJ1-6	.	TRBV5-6	CASSLPGSSYNSPLHF
TRBJ2-3	TRBD2	TRBV5-1	CASSPLAGGGTDTQYF